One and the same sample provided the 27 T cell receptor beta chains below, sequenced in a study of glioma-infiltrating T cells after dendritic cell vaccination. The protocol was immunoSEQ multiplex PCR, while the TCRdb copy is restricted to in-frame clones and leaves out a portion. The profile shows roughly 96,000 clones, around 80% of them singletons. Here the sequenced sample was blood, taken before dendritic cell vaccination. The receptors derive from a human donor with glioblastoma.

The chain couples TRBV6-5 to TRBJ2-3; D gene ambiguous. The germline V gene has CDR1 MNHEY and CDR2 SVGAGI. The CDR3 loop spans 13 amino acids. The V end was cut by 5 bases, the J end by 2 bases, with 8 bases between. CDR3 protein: CASSPATTDTQYF. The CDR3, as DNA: TGTGCCAGCAGTCCCGCTACCACAGATACGCAGTATTTT.

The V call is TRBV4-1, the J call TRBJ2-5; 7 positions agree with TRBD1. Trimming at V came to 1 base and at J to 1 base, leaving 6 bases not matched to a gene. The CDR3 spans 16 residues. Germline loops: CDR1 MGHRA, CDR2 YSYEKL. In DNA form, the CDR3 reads TGCGCCAGCAGCCAAGTCTTGGGGGACAGCCAAGAGACCCAGTACTTC. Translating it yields CASSQVLGDSQETQYF.

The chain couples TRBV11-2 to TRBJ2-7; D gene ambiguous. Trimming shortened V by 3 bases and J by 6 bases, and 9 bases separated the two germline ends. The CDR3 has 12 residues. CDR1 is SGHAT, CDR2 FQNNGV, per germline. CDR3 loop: CASSFEIGEQYF. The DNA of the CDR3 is TGTGCCAGCAGCTTCGAGATTGGCGAGCAGTACTTC. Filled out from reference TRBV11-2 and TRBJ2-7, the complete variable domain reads EAGVAQSPRYKIIEKRQSVAFWCNPISGHATLYWYQQILGQGPKLLIQFQNNGVVDDSQLPKDRFSAERLKGVDSTLKIQPAKLEDSAVYLCASSFEIGEQYFGPGTRLTVT.

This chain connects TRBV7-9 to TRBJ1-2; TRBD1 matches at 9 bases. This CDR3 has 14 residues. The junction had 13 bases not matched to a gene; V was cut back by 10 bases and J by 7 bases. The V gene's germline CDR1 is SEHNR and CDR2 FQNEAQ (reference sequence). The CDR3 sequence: CATIRGGQGSGYTF. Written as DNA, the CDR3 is TGTGCCACTATTCGGGGGGGACAGGGAAGTGGCTACACCTTC.

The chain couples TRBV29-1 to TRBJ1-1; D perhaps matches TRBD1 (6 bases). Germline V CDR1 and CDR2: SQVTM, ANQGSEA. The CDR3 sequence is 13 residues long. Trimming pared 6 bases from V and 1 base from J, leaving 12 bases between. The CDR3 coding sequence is TGCAGCGTCCACAGGGCCCAGAACACTGAAGCTTTCTTT. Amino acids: CSVHRAQNTEAFF.

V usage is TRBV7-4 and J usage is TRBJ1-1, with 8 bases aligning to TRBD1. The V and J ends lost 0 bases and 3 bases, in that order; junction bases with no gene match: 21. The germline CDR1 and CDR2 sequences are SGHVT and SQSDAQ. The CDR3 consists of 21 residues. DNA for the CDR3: TGTGCCAGCAGCTTAGCTCGTGAGGGGACAGGTAGAGGTTCGAGGGACACTGAAGCTTTCTTT. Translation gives CASSLAREGTGRGSRDTEAFF.

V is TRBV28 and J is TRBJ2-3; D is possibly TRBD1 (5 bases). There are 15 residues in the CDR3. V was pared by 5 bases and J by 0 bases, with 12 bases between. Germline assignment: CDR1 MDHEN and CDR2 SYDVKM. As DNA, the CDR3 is TGTGCCAGCAGTACAAGAGACAGCAGCACAGATACGCAGTATTTT. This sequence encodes CASSTRDSSTDTQYF.

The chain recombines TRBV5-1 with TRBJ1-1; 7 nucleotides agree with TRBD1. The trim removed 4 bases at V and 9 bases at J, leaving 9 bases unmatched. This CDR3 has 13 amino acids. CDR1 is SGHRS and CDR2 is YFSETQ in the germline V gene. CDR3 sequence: CASSTGQEGKAFF. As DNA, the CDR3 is TGCGCCAGCAGCACTGGACAGGAAGGCAAAGCTTTCTTT.

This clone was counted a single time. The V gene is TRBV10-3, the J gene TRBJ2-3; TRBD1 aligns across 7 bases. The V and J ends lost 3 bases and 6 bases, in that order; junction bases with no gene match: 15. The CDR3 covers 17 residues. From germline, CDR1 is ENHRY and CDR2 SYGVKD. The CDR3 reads CAISEPRQGGRSDTQYF. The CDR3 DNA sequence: TGTGCCATCAGTGAACCACGACAGGGTGGGAGATCGGATACGCAGTATTTT.

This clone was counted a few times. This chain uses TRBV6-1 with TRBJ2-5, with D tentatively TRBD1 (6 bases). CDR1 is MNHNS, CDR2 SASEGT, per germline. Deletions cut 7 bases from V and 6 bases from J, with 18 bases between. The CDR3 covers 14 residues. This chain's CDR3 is CASNTGTLGQTQYF. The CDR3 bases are TGTGCCAGCAACACCGGGACACTGGGGCAGACCCAGTACTTC.

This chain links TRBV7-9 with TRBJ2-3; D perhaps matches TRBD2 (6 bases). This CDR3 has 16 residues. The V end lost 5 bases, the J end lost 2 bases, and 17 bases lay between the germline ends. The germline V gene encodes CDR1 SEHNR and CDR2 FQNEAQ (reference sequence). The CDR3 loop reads CASSIGGEVNTDTQYF. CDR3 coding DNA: TGTGCCAGCAGCATAGGCGGGGAGGTGAACACAGATACGCAGTATTTT.

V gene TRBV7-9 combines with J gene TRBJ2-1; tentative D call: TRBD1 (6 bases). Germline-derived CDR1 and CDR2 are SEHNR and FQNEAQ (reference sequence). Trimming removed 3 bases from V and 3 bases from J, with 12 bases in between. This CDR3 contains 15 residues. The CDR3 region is CASSFDRSFYNEQFF. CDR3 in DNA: TGTGCCAGCAGCTTCGACAGGAGTTTCTACAATGAGCAGTTCTTC. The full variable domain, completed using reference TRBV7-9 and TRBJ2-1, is DTGVSQNPRHKITKRGQNVTFRCDPISEHNRLYWYRQTLGQGPEFLTYFQNEAQLEKSRLLSDRFSAERPKGSFSTLEIQRTEQGDSAMYLCASSFDRSFYNEQFFGPGTRLTVL.

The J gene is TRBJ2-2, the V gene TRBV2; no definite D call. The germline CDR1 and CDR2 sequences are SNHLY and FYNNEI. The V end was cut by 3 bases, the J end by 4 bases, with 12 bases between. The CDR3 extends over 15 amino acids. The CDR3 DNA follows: TGTGCCAGCAGTGAGCTAGTGGCCGTCACCGGGGAGCTGTTTTTT. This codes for CASSELVAVTGELFF.

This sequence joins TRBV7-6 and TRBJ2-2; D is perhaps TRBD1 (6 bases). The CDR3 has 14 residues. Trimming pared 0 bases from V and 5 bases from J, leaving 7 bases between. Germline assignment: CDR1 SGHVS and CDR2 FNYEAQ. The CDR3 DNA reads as TGTGCCAGCAGCTTAGCGAGGGGGACCGGGGAGCTGTTTTTT. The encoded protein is CASSLARGTGELFF.

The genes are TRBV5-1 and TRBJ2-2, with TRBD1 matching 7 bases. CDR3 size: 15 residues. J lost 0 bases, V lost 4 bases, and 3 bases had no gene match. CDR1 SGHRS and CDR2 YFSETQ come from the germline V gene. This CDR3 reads CASSTGTANTGELFF. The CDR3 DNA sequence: TGCGCCAGCAGCACCGGGACAGCGAACACCGGGGAGCTGTTTTTT.

This CDR3 is CASSLPLYEQYF. The CDR3 DNA reads as TGTGCCAGCAGTTTACCCCTCTACGAGCAGTACTTC. The V gene is TRBV28, the J gene TRBJ2-7; D call uncertain. Germline assignment: CDR1 MDHEN and CDR2 SYDVKM. V was clipped by 2 bases and J by 3 bases, with 5 bases between them. This CDR3 has 12 amino acids.

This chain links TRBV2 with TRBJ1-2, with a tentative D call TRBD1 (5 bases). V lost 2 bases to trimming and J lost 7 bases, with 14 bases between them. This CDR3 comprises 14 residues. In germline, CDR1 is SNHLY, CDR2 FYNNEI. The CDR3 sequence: CASSELWGASGYTF. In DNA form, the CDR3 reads TGTGCCAGCAGTGAATTGTGGGGCGCGTCTGGCTACACCTTC.

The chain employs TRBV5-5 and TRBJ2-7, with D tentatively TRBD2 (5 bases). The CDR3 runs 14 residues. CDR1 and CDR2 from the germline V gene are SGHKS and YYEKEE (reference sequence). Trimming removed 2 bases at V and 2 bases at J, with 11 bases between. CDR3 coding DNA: TGTGCCAGCAGCTTTCCGGGAAACCCCTACGAGCAGTACTTC. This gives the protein CASSFPGNPYEQYF.

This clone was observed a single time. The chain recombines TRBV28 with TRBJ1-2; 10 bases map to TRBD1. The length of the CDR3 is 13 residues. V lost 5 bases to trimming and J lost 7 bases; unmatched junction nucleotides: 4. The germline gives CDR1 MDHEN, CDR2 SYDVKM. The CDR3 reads CASSPGTGVGYTF. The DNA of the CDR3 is TGTGCCAGCAGTCCCGGGACAGGGGTTGGCTACACCTTC.

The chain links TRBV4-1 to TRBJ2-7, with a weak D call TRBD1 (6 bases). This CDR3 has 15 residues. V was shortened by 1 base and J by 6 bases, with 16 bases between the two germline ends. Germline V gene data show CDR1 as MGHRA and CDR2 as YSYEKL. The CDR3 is CASSQARGLAGEQYF. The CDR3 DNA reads TGCGCCAGCAGCCAAGCCAGGGGCCTTGCGGGCGAGCAGTACTTC.

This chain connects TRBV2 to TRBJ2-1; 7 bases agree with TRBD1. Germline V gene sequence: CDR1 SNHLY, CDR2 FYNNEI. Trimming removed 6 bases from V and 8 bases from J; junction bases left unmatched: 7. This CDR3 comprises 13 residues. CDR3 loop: CASRPDRVDEQFF. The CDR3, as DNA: TGTGCCAGCAGACCAGACAGGGTCGATGAGCAGTTCTTC.

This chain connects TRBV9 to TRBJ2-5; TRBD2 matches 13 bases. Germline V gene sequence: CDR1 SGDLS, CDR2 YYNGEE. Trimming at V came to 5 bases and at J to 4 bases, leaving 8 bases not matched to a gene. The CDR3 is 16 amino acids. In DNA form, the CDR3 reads TGTGCCAGCAGTCCACGACTAGCGGGAGGTACAGAGACCCAGTACTTC. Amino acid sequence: CASSPRLAGGTETQYF. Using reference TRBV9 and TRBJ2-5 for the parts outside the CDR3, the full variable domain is DSGVTQTPKHLITATGQRVTLRCSPRSGDLSVYWYQQSLDQGLQFLIQYYNGEERAKGNILERFSAQQFPDLHSELNLSSLELGDSALYFCASSPRLAGGTETQYFGPGTRLLVL.

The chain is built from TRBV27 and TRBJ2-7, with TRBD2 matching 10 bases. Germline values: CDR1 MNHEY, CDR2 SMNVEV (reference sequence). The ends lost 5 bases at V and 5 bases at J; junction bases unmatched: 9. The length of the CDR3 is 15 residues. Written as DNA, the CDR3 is TGTGCCAGCAGTCGAGGGGTAGCGGGAGGCCACGAGCAGTACTTC. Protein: CASSRGVAGGHEQYF.

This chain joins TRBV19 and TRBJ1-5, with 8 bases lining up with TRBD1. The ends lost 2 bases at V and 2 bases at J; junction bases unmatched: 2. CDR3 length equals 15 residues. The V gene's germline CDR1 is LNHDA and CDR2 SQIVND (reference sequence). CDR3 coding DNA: TGTGCCAGTAGTATAACGGGACAGGGCAATCAGCCCCAGCATTTT. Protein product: CASSITGQGNQPQHF. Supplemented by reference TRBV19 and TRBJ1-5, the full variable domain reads DGGITQSPKYLFRKEGQNVTLSCEQNLNHDAMYWYRQDPGQGLRLIYYSQIVNDFQKGDIAEGYSVSREKKESFPLTVTSAQKNPTAFYLCASSITGQGNQPQHFGDGTRLSIL.

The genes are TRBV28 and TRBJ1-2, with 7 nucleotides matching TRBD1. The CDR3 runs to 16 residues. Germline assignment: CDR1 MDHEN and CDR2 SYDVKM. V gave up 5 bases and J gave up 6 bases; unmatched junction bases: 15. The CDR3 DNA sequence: TGTGCCAGCAGTCCCCTTGACAGGGAAGGGTTAGATGGCTACACCTTC. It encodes CASSPLDREGLDGYTF.

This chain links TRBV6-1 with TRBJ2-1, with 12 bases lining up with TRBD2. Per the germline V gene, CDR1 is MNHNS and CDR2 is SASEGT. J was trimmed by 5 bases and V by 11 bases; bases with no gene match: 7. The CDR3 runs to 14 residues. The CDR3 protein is CAGETSGSDNEQFF. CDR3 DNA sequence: TGTGCCGGCGAGACTAGCGGGAGTGACAATGAGCAGTTCTTC.

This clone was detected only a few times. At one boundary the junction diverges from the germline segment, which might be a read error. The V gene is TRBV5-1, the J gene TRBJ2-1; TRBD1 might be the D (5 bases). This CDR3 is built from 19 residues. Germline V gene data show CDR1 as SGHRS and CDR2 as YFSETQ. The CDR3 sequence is CASSRFGAALGLGYDEQFF. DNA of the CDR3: TGCGCCAGCAGCCGTTTTGGGGCAGCCCTGGGTCTTGGCTACGATGAGCAGTTCTTC. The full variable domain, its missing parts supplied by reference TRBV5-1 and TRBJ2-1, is KAGVTQTPRYLIKTRGQQVTLSCSPISGHRSVSWYQQTPGQGLQFLFEYFSETQRNKGNFPGRFSGRQFSNSRSEMNVSTLELGDSALYLCASSRFGAALGLGYDEQFFGPGTRLTVL.